The entry below describes one T cell receptor beta chain. This record comes from a study of Tregs in tolerant kidney transplant recipients. Produced via immunoSEQ multiplex PCR; TCRdb's table is partial and in-frame only. The sample contains fewer than 80,000 clones, 85% to 90% of which appear only once. Unstimulated Tregs (CD4+CD25+CD127-) and CD4+CD25- non-Tregs were sorted from PBMCs. This TCR was sampled from a human donor who received a combined kidney and bone marrow transplant. Specimen: CD4+ T cells from blood, collected before the transplant.

CDR3 nucleotide sequence: TGTGCCAGTAGTATAGACCGGACAGGGCGGGCCTACGAGCAGTACTTC. It codes for CASSIDRTGRAYEQYF. The chain carries TRBV19 and TRBJ2-7; TRBD1 agrees at 8 bases. Trimming cost V 0 bases and J 2 bases; bases outside gene matches: 6. Germline V gene lookup returns CDR1 LNHDA and CDR2 SQIVND (reference sequence). There are 16 residues in the CDR3.